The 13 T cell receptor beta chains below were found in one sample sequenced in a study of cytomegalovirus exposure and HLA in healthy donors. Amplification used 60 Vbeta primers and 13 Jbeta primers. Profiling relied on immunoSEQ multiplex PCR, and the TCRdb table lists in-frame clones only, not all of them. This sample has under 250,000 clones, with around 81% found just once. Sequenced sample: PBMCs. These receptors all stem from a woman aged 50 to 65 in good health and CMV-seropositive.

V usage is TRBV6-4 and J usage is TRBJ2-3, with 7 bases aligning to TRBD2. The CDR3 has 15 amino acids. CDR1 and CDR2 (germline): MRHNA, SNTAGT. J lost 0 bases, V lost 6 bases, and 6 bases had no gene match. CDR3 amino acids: CASSVRGVSTDTQYF. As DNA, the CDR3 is TGTGCCAGCAGCGTACGGGGGGTCAGCACAGATACGCAGTATTTT.

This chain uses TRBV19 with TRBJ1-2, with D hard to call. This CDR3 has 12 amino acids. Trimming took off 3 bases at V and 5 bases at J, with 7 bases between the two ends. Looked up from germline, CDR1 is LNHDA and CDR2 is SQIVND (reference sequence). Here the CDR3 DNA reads TGTGCCAGTAGTATCGATAGATATGGCTACACCTTC. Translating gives CASSIDRYGYTF.

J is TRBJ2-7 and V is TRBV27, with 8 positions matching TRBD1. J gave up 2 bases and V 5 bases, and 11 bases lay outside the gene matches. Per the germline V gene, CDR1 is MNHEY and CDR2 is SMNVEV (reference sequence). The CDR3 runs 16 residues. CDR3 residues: CASSRNGQGSPYEQYF. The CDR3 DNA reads TGTGCCAGCAGTAGAAACGGACAGGGAAGCCCCTACGAGCAGTACTTC.

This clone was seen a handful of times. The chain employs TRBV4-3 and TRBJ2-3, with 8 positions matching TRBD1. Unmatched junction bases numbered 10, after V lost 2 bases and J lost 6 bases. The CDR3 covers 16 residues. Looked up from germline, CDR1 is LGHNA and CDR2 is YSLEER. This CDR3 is CASSQQLLRQGDTQYF. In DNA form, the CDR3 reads TGCGCCAGCAGCCAACAGCTGTTAAGACAGGGGGATACGCAGTATTTT.

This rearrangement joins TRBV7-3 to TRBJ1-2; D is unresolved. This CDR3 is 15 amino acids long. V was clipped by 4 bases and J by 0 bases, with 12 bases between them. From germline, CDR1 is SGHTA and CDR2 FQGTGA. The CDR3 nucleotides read TGTGCCAGCAGCTCTCCTAGCAAAGCTAACTATGGCTACACCTTC. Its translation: CASSSPSKANYGYTF.

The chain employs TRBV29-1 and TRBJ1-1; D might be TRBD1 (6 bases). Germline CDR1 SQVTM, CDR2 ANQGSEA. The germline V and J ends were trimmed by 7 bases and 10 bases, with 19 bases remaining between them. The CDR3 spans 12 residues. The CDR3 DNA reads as TGCAGCGCCGGGGAACCGGACAGAGGAGCTTTCTTT. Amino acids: CSAGEPDRGAFF.

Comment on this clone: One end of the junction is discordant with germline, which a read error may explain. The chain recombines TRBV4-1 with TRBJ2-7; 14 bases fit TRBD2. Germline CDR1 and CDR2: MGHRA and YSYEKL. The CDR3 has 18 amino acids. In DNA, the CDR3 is TGCGCCAGCAGCCAGATCGGGACTAGCGGGGGTTTCTCCTCCGAGCAGTACTTC. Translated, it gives CASSQIGTSGGFSSEQYF.

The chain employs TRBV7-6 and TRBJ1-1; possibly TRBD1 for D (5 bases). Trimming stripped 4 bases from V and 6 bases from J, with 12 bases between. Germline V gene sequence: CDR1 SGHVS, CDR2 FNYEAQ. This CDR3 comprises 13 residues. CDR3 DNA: TGTGCCAGCAGCTGGGGGAGGAGCGCTGAAGCTTTCTTT. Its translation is CASSWGRSAEAFF.

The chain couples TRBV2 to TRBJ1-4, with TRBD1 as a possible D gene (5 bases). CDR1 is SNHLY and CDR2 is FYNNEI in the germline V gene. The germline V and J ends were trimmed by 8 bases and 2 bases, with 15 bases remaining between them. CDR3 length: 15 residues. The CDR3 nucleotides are TGTGCCAGCGATTTCAACGGGGGGACTAATGAAAAACTGTTTTTT. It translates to CASDFNGGTNEKLFF.

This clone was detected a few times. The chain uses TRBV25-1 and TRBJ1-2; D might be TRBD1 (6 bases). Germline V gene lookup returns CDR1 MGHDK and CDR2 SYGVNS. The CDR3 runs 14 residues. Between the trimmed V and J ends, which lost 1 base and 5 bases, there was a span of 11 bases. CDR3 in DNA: TGTGCCAGCAGTGAATTGGCGGGGGCTTATGGCTACACCTTC. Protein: CASSELAGAYGYTF.

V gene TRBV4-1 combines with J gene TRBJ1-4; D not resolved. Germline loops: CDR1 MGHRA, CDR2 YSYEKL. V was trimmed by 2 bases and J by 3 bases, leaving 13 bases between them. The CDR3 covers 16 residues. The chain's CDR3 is CASSQPSGIANEKLFF. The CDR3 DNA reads TGCGCCAGCAGCCAACCCTCGGGTATAGCTAATGAAAAACTGTTTTTT.

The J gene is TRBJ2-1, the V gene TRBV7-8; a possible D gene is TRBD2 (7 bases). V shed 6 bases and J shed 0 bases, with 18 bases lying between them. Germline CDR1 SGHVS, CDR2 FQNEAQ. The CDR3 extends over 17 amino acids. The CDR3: CASRFPVGGGSYNEQFF. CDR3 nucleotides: TGTGCCAGCAGGTTCCCCGTGGGAGGGGGCTCCTACAATGAGCAGTTCTTC.

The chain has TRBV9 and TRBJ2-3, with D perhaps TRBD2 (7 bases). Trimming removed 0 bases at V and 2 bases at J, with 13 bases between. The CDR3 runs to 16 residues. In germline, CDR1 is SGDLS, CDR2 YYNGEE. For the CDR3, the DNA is TGTGCCAGCAGCGTAGGGCGGGGGCCTGCCACAGATACGCAGTATTTT. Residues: CASSVGRGPATDTQYF. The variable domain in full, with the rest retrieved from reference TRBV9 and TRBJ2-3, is DSGVTQTPKHLITATGQRVTLRCSPRSGDLSVYWYQQSLDQGLQFLIQYYNGEERAKGNILERFSAQQFPDLHSELNLSSLELGDSALYFCASSVGRGPATDTQYFGPGTRLTVL.